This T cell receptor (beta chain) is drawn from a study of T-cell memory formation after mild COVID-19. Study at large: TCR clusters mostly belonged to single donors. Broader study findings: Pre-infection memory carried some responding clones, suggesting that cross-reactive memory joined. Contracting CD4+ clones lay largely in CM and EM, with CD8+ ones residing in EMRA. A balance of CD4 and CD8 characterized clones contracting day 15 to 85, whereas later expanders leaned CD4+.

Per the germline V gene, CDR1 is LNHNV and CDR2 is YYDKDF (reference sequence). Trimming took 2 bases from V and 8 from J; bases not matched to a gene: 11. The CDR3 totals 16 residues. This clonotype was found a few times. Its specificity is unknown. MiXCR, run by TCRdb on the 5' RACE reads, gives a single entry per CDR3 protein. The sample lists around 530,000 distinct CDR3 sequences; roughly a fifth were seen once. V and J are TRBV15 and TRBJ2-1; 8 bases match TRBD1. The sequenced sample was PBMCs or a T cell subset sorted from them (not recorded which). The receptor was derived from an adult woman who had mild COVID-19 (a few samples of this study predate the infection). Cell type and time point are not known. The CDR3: CATSRIGTGKAHEQFF. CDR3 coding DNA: TGTGCCACCAGCAGAATAGGGACAGGTAAAGCTCATGAGCAGTTCTTC.